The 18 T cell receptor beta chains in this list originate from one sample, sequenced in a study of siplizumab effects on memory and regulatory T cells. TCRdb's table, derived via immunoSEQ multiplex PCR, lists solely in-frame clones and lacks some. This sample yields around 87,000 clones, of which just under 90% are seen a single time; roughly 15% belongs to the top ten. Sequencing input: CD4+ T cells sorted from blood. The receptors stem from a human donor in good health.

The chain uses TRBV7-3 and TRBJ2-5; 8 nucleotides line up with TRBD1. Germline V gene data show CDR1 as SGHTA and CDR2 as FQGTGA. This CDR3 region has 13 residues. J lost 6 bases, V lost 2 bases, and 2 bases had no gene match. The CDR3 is CASSLSGGKTQYF. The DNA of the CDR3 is TGTGCCAGCAGCTTATCAGGGGGCAAGACCCAGTACTTC.

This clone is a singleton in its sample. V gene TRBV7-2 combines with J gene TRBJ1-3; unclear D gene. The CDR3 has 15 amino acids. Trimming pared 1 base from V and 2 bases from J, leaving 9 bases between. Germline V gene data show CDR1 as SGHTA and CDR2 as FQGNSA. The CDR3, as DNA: TGTGCCAGCAGCTTAGGAGCCGGCGCTGGAAACACCATATATTTT. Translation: CASSLGAGAGNTIYF.

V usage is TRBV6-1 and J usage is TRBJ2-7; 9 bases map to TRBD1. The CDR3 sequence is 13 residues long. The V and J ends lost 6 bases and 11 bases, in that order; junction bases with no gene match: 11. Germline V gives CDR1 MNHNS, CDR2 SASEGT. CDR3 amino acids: CASSEGTGTTEYF. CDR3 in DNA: TGTGCCAGCAGCGAGGGGACAGGGACCACGGAGTACTTC.

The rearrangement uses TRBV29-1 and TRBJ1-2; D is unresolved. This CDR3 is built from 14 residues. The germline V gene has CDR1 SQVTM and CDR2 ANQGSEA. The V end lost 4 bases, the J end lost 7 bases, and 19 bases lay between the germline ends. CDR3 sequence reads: CSVVLFGPASGYTF. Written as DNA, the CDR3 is TGCAGCGTTGTTTTATTCGGACCTGCCTCTGGCTACACCTTC.

The CDR3 region is CASSGVGLDHEQYF. The CDR3 coding sequence is TGTGCCAGCAGCGGGGTGGGACTAGACCACGAGCAGTACTTC. The V gene is TRBV7-6, the J gene TRBJ2-7; 8 bases align to TRBD2. This CDR3 spans 14 amino acids. Trimming removed 5 bases from V and 5 bases from J; junction bases left unmatched: 8. Per the germline V gene, CDR1 is SGHVS and CDR2 is FNYEAQ.

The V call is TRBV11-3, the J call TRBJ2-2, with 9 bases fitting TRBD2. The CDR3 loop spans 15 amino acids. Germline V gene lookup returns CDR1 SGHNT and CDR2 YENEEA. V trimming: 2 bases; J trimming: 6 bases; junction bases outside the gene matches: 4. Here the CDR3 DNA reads TGTGCCAGCAGCTTACTAGCGGGACCTTCCGGGGAGCTGTTTTTT. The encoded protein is CASSLLAGPSGELFF.

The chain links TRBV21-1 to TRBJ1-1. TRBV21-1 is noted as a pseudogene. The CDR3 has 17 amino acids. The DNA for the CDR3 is TGTGCCAGCAGCAAAGGAGCGGGTCGTTGGGCGAACACTGAAGCTTTCTTT. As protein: CASSKGAGRWANTEAFF.

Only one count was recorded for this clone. CDR3 amino acids: CAISGGQGTIYF. CDR3 coding DNA: TGTGCCATCAGTGGCGGGCAGGGCACCATATATTTT. The chain links TRBV10-3 to TRBJ1-3; perhaps TRBD1 as D (5 bases). Between the trimmed V and J ends, which lost 4 bases and 9 bases, there was a span of 10 bases. Germline CDR1 is ENHRY and CDR2 is SYGVKD. The CDR3 contains 12 residues.

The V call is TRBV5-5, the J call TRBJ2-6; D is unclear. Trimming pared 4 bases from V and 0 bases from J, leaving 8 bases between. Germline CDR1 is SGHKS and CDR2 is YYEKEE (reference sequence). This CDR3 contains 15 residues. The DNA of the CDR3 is TGTGCCAGCAGCACAGTAAGCTCTGGGGCCAACGTCCTGACTTTC. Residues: CASSTVSSGANVLTF.

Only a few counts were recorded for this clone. Written as DNA, the CDR3 is TGTGCCAGCAGTAACAGCGGGAGGGCCGCCCAGTACTTC. Residues: CASSNSGRAAQYF. The chain employs TRBV28 and TRBJ2-5; 10 bases align to TRBD2. The germline gives CDR1 MDHEN, CDR2 SYDVKM. Losses at the gene ends were 5 bases for V and 9 bases for J; bases not matched to a gene: 6. This CDR3 spans 13 amino acids.

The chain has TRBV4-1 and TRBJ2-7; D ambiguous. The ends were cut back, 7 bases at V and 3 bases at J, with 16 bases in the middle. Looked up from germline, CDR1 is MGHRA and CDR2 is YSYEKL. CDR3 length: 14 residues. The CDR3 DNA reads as TGCGCCAGCACCCTGTGGCCGAAGGGCTACGAGCAGTACTTC. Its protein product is CASTLWPKGYEQYF.

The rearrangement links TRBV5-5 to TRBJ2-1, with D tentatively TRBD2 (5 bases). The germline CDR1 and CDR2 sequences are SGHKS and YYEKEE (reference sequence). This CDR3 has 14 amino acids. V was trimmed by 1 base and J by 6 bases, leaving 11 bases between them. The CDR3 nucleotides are TGTGCCAGCAGCTTGAGACTTGGACTCAATGAGCAGTTCTTC. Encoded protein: CASSLRLGLNEQFF.

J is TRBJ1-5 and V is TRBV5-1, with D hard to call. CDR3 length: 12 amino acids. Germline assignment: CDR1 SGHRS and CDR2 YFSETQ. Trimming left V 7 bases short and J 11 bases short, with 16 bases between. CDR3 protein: CASGKLSQAQHF. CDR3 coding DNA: TGCGCCAGCGGAAAATTAAGCCAGGCCCAGCATTTT.

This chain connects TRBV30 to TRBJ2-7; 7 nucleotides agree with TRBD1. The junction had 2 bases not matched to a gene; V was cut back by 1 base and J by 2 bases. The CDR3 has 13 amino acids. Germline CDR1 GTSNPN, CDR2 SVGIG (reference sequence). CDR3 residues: CAWSEGATYEQYF. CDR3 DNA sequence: TGTGCCTGGAGTGAGGGGGCGACCTACGAGCAGTACTTC.

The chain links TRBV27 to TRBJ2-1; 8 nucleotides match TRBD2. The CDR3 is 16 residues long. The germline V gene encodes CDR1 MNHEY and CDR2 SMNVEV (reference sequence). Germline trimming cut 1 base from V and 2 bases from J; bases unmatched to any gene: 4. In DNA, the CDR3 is TGTGCCAGCAGTTTATTCTTTAGCGGGGCCTACAATGAGCAGTTCTTC. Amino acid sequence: CASSLFFSGAYNEQFF.

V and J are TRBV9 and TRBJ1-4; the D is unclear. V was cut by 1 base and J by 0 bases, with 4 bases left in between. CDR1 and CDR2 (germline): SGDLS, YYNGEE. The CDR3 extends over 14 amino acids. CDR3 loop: CASSVTATNEKLFF. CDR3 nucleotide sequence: TGTGCCAGCAGCGTAACAGCAACTAATGAAAAACTGTTTTTT.

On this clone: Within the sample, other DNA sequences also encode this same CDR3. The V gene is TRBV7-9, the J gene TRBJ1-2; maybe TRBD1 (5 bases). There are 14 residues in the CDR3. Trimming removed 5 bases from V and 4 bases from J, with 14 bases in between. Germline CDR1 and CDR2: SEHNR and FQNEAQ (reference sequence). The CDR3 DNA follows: TGTGCCAGCAGCCTAGAGCAGGGAAGCTATGGCTACACCTTC. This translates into CASSLEQGSYGYTF.

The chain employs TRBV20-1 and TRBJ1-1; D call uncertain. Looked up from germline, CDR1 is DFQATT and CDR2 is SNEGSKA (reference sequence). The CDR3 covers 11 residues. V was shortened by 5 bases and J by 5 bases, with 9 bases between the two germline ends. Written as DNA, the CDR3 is TGCAGTGCTGTTCAGGTGACTGAAGCTTTCTTT. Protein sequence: CSAVQVTEAFF.